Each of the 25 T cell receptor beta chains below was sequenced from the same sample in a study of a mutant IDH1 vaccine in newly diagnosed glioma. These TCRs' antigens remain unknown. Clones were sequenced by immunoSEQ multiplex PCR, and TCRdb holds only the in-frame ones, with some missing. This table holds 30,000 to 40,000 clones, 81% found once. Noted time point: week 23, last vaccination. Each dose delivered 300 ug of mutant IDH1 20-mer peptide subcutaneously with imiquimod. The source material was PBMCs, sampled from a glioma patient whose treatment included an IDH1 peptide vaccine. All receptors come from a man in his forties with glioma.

CDR3 loop: CASSQVLSGQPQHF. For the CDR3, the DNA is TGCGCCAGCAGCCAAGTACTGTCCGGGCAGCCCCAGCATTTT. The chain joins TRBV4-3 to TRBJ1-5; unclear D gene. Trimming pared 1 base from V and 7 bases from J, leaving 11 bases between. The CDR3 has 14 residues. Looked up from germline, CDR1 is LGHNA and CDR2 is YSLEER.

CDR3 nucleotide sequence: TGTGCCAGCAGCCAAAGGACAGGTGGGACTCCTGAAGCTTTCTTT. Encoded protein: CASSQRTGGTPEAFF. V gene TRBV14 combines with J gene TRBJ1-1, with 7 nucleotides matching TRBD1. Germline values: CDR1 SGHDN, CDR2 FVKESK. V lost 2 bases, J lost 6 bases, and 9 bases stayed unmatched. CDR3 length equals 15 residues.

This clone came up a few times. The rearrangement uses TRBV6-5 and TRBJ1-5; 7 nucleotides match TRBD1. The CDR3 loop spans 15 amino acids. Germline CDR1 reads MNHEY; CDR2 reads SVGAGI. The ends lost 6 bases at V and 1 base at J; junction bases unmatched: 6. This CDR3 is CASRSGQSSNQPQHF. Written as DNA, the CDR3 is TGTGCCAGCAGATCGGGACAGTCCAGCAATCAGCCCCAGCATTTT.

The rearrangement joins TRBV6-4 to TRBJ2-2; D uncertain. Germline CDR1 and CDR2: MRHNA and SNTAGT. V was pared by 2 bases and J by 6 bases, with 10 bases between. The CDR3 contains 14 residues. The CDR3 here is CASSDGSAAGELFF. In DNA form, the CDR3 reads TGTGCCAGCAGTGACGGGTCCGCCGCCGGGGAGCTGTTTTTT.

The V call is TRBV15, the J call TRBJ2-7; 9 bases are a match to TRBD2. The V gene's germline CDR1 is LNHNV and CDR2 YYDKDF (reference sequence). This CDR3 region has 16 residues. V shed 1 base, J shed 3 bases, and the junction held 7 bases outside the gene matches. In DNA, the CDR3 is TGTGCCACCAGCAGAGCCCCGTGGCGGGGGGGCTACGAGCAGTACTTC. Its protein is CATSRAPWRGGYEQYF.

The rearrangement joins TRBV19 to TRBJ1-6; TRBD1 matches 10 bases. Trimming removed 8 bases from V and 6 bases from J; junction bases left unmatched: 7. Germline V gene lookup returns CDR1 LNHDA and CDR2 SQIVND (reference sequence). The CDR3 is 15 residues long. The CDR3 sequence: CASARQGAGNSPLHF. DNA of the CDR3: TGTGCCAGTGCCCGACAGGGGGCCGGTAATTCACCCCTCCACTTT.

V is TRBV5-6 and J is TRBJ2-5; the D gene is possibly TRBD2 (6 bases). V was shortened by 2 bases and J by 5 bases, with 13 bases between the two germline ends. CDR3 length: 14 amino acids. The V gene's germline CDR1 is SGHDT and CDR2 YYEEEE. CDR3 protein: CASSFSGGKETQYF. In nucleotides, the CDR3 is TGTGCCAGCAGCTTTTCCGGGGGAAAGGAGACCCAGTACTTC.

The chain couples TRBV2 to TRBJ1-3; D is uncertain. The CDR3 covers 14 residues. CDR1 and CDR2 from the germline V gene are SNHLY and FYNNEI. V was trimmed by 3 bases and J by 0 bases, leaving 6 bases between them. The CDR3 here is CASSDPFSGNTIYF. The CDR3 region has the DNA TGTGCCAGCAGTGACCCCTTCTCTGGAAACACCATATATTTT. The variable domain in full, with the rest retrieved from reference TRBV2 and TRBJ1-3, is EPEVTQTPSHQVTQMGQEVILRCVPISNHLYFYWYRQILGQKVEFLVSFYNNEISEKSEIFDDQFSVERPDGSNFTLKIRSTKLEDSAMYFCASSDPFSGNTIYFGEGSWLTVV.

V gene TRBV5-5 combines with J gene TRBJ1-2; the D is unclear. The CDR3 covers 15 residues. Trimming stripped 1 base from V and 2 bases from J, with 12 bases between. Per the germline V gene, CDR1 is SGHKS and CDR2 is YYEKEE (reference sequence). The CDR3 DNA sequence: TGTGCCAGCAGCTTGAGAGGACTGAACAACTATGGCTACACCTTC. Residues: CASSLRGLNNYGYTF.

CDR3 sequence (DNA): TGTGCCAGCAATCCGGGACAGGGATACAATGAGCAGTTCTTC. Encoded protein: CASNPGQGYNEQFF. The chain has TRBV6-1 and TRBJ2-1; 9 bases are shared with TRBD1. The J segment lost 4 bases and the V segment lost 7 bases, leaving 5 bases of the junction unmatched. The CDR3 consists of 14 residues. In germline, CDR1 is MNHNS, CDR2 SASEGT.

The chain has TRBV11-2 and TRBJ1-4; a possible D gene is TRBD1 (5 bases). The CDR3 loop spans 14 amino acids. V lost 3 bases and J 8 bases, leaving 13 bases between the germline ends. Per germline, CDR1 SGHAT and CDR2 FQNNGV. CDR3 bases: TGTGCCAGCAGCTTGCGGGGACTAGAAGAAAAACTGTTTTTT. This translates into CASSLRGLEEKLFF. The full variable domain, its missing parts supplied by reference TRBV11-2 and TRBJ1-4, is EAGVAQSPRYKIIEKRQSVAFWCNPISGHATLYWYQQILGQGPKLLIQFQNNGVVDDSQLPKDRFSAERLKGVDSTLKIQPAKLEDSAVYLCASSLRGLEEKLFFGSGTQLSVL.

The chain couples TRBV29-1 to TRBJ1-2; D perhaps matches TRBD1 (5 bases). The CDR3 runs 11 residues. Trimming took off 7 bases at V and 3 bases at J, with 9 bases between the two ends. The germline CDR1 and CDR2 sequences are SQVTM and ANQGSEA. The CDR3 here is CSGQGYYGYTF. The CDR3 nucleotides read TGCAGCGGCCAGGGTTACTATGGCTACACCTTC.

CDR3 protein: CASSFSLATSYEQYF. The CDR3, as DNA: TGTGCCAGCAGTTTTTCGCTAGCGACCTCCTACGAGCAGTACTTC. The chain is built from TRBV28 and TRBJ2-7; tentative D call: TRBD2 (6 bases). Looked up from germline, CDR1 is MDHEN and CDR2 is SYDVKM. This CDR3 has 15 amino acids. With 3 bases removed from V and 0 bases from J, the gap between germline ends came to 12 bases.

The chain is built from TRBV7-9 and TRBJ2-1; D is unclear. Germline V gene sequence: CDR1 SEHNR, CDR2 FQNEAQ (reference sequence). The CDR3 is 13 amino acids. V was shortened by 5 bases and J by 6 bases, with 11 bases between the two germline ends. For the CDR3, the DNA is TGTGCCAGCAGCATACTCGTGGTCAATGAGCAGTTCTTC. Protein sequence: CASSILVVNEQFF.

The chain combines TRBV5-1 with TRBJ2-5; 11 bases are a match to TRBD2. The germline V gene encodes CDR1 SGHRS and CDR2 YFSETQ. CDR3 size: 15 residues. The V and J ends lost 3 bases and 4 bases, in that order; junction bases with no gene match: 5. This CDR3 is CASSYSGGAPETQYF. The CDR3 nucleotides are TGCGCCAGCAGCTATAGCGGGGGGGCCCCAGAGACCCAGTACTTC.

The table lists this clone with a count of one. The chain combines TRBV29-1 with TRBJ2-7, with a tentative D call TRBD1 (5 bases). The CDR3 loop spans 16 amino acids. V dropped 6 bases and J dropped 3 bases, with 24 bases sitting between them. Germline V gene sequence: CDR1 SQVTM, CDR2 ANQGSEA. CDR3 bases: TGCAGCGTGATTACACTCGCAGGGATTCGGAACTACGAGCAGTACTTC. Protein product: CSVITLAGIRNYEQYF.

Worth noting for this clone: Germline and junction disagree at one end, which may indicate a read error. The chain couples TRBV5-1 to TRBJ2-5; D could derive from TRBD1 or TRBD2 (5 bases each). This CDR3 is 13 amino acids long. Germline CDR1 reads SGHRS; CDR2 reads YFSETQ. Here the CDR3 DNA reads TGCGCCAGCAGCCCGGACACGGGAATAACTTTACACTTC. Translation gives CASSPDTGITLHF.

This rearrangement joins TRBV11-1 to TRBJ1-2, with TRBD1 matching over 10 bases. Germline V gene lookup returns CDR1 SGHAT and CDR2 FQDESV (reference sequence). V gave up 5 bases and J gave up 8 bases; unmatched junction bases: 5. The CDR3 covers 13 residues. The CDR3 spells CASSQGTGDGYTF. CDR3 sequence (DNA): TGTGCCAGCAGCCAGGGGACAGGGGACGGCTACACCTTC.

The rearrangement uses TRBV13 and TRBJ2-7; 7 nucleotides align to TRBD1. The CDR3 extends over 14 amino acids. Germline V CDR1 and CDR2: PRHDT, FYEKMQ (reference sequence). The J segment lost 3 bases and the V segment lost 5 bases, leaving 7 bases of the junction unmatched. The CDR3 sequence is CASSLSQGSYEQYF. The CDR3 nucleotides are TGTGCCAGCAGCCTATCACAGGGGAGCTACGAGCAGTACTTC.

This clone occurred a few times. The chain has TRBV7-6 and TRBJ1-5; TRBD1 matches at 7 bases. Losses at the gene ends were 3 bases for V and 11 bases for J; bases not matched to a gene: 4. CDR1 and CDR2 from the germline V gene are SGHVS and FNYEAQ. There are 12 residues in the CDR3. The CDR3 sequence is CASSFAQGAQHF. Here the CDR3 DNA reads TGTGCCAGCAGCTTCGCCCAGGGGGCCCAGCATTTT.

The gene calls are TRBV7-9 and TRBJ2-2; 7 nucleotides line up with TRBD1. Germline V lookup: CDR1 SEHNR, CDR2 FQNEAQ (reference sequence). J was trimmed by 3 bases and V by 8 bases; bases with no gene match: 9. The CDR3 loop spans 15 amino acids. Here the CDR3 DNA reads TGTGCCAGCCTTTCGACAGGGCGACACACCGGGGAGCTGTTTTTT. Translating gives CASLSTGRHTGELFF.

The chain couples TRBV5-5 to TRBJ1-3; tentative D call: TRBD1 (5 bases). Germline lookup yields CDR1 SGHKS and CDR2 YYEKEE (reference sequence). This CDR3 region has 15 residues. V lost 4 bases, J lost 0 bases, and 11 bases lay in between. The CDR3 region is CASSIRGSSGNTIYF. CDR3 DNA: TGTGCCAGCAGCATACGGGGGAGCTCTGGAAACACCATATATTTT.

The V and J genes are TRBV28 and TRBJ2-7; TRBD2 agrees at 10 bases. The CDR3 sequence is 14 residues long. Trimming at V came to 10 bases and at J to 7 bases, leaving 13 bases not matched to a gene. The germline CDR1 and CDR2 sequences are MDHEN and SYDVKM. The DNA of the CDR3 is TGTGCCACCGAAGCGGGAGGGCCCTCTCGAGAGCAGTACTTC. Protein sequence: CATEAGGPSREQYF.

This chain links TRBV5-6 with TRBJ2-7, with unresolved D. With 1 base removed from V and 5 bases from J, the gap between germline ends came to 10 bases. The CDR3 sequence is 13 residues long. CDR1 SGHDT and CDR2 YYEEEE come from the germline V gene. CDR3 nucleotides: TGTGCCAGCAGCTTGCCCCTGGGGAACGAGCAGTACTTC. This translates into CASSLPLGNEQYF.

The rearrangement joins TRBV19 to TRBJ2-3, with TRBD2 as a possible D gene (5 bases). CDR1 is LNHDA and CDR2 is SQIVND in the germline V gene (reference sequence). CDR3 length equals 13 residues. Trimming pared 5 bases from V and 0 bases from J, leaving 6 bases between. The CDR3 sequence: CASSGSSTDTQYF. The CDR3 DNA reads TGTGCCAGTAGTGGGAGTAGCACAGATACGCAGTATTTT.